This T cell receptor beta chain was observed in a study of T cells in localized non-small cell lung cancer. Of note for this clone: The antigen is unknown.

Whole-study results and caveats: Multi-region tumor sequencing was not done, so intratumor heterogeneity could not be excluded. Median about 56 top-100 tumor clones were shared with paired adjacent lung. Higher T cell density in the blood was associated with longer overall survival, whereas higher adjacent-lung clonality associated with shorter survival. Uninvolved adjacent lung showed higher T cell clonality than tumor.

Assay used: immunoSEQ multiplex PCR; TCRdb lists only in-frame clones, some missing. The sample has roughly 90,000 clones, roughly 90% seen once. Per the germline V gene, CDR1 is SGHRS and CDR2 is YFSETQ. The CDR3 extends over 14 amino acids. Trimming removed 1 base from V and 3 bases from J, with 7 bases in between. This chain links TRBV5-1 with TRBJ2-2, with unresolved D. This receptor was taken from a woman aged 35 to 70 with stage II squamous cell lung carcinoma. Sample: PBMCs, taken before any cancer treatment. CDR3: CASSLREHTGELFF. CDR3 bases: TGCGCCAGCAGCTTGCGTGAGCACACCGGGGAGCTGTTTTTT.